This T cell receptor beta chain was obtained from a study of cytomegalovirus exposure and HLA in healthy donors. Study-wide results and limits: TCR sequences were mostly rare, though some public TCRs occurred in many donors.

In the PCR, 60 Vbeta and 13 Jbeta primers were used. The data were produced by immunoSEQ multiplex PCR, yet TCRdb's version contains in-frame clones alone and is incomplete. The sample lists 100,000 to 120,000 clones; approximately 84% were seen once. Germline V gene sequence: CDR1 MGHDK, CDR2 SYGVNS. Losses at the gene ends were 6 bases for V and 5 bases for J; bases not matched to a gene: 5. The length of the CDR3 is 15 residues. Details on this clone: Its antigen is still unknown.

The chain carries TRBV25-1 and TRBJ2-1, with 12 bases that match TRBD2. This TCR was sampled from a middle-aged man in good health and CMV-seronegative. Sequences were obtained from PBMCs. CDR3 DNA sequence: TGTGCCAGCAGCCGACTAGCGGGGGTGAACAATGAGCAGTTCTTC. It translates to CASSRLAGVNNEQFF.